The 15 T cell receptor beta chains presented below share a single source sample, sequenced in a study of blood T cell repertoires in COVID-19. Assay used: immunoSEQ multiplex PCR; TCRdb lists only in-frame clones, some missing. This table has some 130,000 clones, roughly three quarters appearing once. The source material was peripheral blood. Source of these receptors: a man aged 80 or over with acute or convalescent COVID-19.

CDR3 sequence reads: CASTYRGSTEAFF. As DNA, the CDR3 is TGTGCCAGCACCTACAGGGGAAGCACTGAAGCTTTCTTT. The V call is TRBV28, the J call TRBJ1-1, with TRBD1 matching 7 bases. The V gene's germline CDR1 is MDHEN and CDR2 SYDVKM. The ends lost 7 bases at V and 4 bases at J; junction bases unmatched: 6. This CDR3 is built from 13 residues.

This clone was seen repeatedly, ten times or more. The gene calls are TRBV2 and TRBJ1-2, with D possibly matching TRBD1 (6 bases). V was shortened by 2 bases and J by 4 bases, with 23 bases between the two germline ends. The CDR3 extends over 18 amino acids. Germline values: CDR1 SNHLY, CDR2 FYNNEI. This chain's CDR3 is CASSELTPVGRGVYGYTF. CDR3 DNA: TGTGCCAGCAGTGAATTAACACCGGTTGGCAGGGGAGTCTATGGCTACACCTTC.

This clone was counted ten times or more. The genes are TRBV18 and TRBJ1-2, with 7 bases matching TRBD1. CDR1 is KGHSH and CDR2 is LQKENI in the germline V gene. V lost 6 bases, J lost 3 bases, and 10 bases stayed unmatched. This CDR3 contains 15 residues. In nucleotides, the CDR3 is TGTGCCAGCTCCAACCCCGGGACAGACCACTATGGCTACACCTTC. It specifies CASSNPGTDHYGYTF.

This clone was counted between two and nine times. CDR3 residues: CASSQTPGGTGELFF. CDR3 sequence (DNA): TGCGCCAGCAGCCAGACCCCGGGAGGCACCGGGGAGCTGTTTTTT. The V call is TRBV4-3, the J call TRBJ2-2, with 7 bases aligning to TRBD2. CDR1 is LGHNA and CDR2 is YSLEER in the germline V gene. V lost 3 bases to trimming and J lost 4 bases; unmatched junction nucleotides: 5. CDR3 length: 15 amino acids.

The genes are TRBV4-2 and TRBJ1-4; no clear D. Between the trimmed V and J ends, which lost 0 bases and 4 bases, there was a span of 3 bases. Germline-derived CDR1 and CDR2 are LGHNA and YNFKEQ. The CDR3 runs 13 residues. The CDR3 here is CASSQELNEKLFF. The CDR3 bases are TGTGCCAGCAGCCAAGAACTTAATGAAAAACTGTTTTTT.

CDR3 loop: CASSSQGAGNTIYF. DNA of the CDR3: TGTGCCAGCAGCTCACAGGGGGCTGGAAACACCATATATTTT. The genes are TRBV7-2 and TRBJ1-3; 8 nucleotides agree with TRBD1. The V and J ends lost 4 bases and 2 bases, in that order; junction bases with no gene match: 1. The CDR3 covers 14 residues. Germline V gene sequence: CDR1 SGHTA, CDR2 FQGNSA.

The rearrangement joins TRBV7-2 to TRBJ1-1; 9 nucleotides agree with TRBD1. CDR3 length: 17 amino acids. The V gene's germline CDR1 is SGHTA and CDR2 FQGNSA. V dropped 3 bases and J dropped 0; count of bases not matched to a gene: 8. The CDR3 region is CASSLLTGGTMNTEAFF. CDR3 sequence (DNA): TGTGCCAGCAGCTTGTTGACAGGGGGGACCATGAACACTGAAGCTTTCTTT. The entire variable domain, with the rest obtained from reference TRBV7-2 and TRBJ1-1, is as follows: GAGVSQSPSNKVTEKGKDVELRCDPISGHTALYWYRQSLGQGLEFLIYFQGNSAPDKSGLPSDRFSAERTGGSVSTLTIQRTQQEDSAVYLCASSLLTGGTMNTEAFFGQGTRLTVV.

This clone was detected many times. CDR3 DNA sequence: TGTGCCAGCAGTTTAACAGGGGGCTTTGGGGAAAAACTGTTTTTT. Translation: CASSLTGGFGEKLFF. The gene calls are TRBV6-5 and TRBJ1-4, with 9 bases identical to TRBD1. V was pared by 4 bases and J by 8 bases, with 8 bases of the junction left unmatched. The CDR3 spans 15 residues. Looked up from germline, CDR1 is MNHEY and CDR2 is SVGAGI.

This clone was picked up one time. The J gene is TRBJ2-1, the V gene TRBV13, with TRBD2 matching 10 bases. The CDR3 runs to 13 residues. Germline-derived CDR1 and CDR2 are PRHDT and FYEKMQ (reference sequence). V was pared by 3 bases and J by 9 bases, with 2 bases of the junction left unmatched. The CDR3 reads CASSFIAGGEQFF. CDR3 in DNA: TGTGCCAGCAGCTTCATAGCGGGGGGTGAGCAGTTCTTC.

The chain carries TRBV5-1 and TRBJ2-5; 8 nucleotides match TRBD1. V was clipped by 4 bases and J by 3 bases; unmatched bases: 2. CDR1 is SGHRS, CDR2 YFSETQ, per germline. The CDR3 has 13 amino acids. The chain's CDR3 is CASSPTGEETQYF. The CDR3 bases are TGCGCCAGCAGCCCGACAGGGGAAGAGACCCAGTACTTC.

The rearrangement joins TRBV7-2 to TRBJ2-2; TRBD1 aligns across 9 bases. V lost 5 bases and J lost 6; bases outside the gene matches: 10. This CDR3 spans 16 amino acids. Germline CDR1 reads SGHTA; CDR2 reads FQGNSA. The CDR3 here is CASSLGQGRSSGELFF. The DNA for the CDR3 is TGTGCCAGCAGCCTCGGACAGGGGCGATCATCCGGGGAGCTGTTTTTT. The full variable domain, rest sourced from reference TRBV7-2 and TRBJ2-2, is GAGVSQSPSNKVTEKGKDVELRCDPISGHTALYWYRQSLGQGLEFLIYFQGNSAPDKSGLPSDRFSAERTGGSVSTLTIQRTQQEDSAVYLCASSLGQGRSSGELFFGEGSRLTVL.

The rearrangement joins TRBV28 to TRBJ1-5; unclear D gene. CDR1 is MDHEN, CDR2 SYDVKM, per germline. Deletions cut 2 bases from V and 5 bases from J, with 13 bases between. This CDR3 has 15 residues. The CDR3 spells CASSLTGNGDQPQHF. The DNA for the CDR3 is TGTGCCAGCAGTTTAACGGGGAATGGAGATCAGCCCCAGCATTTT.

The chain employs TRBV19 and TRBJ1-4; no reliable D call. This CDR3 has 16 residues. V was pared by 6 bases and J by 2 bases, with 16 bases between. Germline CDR1 LNHDA, CDR2 SQIVND (reference sequence). The CDR3 coding sequence is TGTGCCAGTAGCCCCCCCTCGGGGAGGACTAATGAAAAACTGTTTTTT. Residues: CASSPPSGRTNEKLFF.

This chain joins TRBV28 and TRBJ2-1; 7 bases align to TRBD1. Germline V gene lookup returns CDR1 MDHEN and CDR2 SYDVKM. V was pared by 1 base and J by 6 bases, with 6 bases of the junction left unmatched. The CDR3 contains 15 residues. DNA for the CDR3: TGTGCCAGCAGTTTATACAGGGGCAGGGGCAATGAGCAGTTCTTC. Protein sequence: CASSLYRGRGNEQFF.

This clone was seen just once. This sequence joins TRBV5-6 and TRBJ2-7; 9 bases agree with TRBD1. The germline gives CDR1 SGHDT, CDR2 YYEEEE. CDR3 length equals 15 residues. The trim removed 1 base at V and 7 bases at J, leaving 9 bases unmatched. The CDR3 here is CASSLPGQGRGEQYF. The CDR3 region has the DNA TGTGCCAGCAGCTTGCCGGGACAGGGCCGAGGGGAGCAGTACTTC.